These T cell receptor beta chains were read from a single sample in a study of shared clonotypes between healthy human individuals. Generated by immunoSEQ multiplex PCR, the TCRdb table keeps only in-frame clones and is missing some. The table includes roughly 2 million clones, 90% to 95% detected once. The sequenced sample was naive CD4+ T cells sorted from blood. These receptors originate from a man aged 18 to 35 in good health. Each CDR3 is given with its conserved first and last residue. Each record gives: clone size, V gene, D gene, J gene, CDR3 DNA, CDR3 protein. The D gene is left open where the match is weak. Clone size is not always given. Where it is, it says once, few, many or a class for expanded clones.

clone_size: .; v_call: TRBV11-2; d_call: .; j_call: TRBJ1-3; cdr3_nt: TGTGCCAGCAGCTTAGTCAGGGTGACGCTGACTGGAAACACCATATATTTT; cdr3_aa: CASSLVRVTLTGNTIYF
clone_size: once; v_call: TRBV2; d_call: .; j_call: TRBJ2-7; cdr3_nt: TGTGCCAGCAGTGTCGGAGCGACCTACGAGCAGTACTTC; cdr3_aa: CASSVGATYEQYF
clone_size: .; v_call: TRBV10-1; d_call: .; j_call: TRBJ2-1; cdr3_nt: TGCGCCAGCAGTGAGTTGGAGGGGACCTACAATGAGCAGTTCTTC; cdr3_aa: CASSELEGTYNEQFF
clone_size: .; v_call: TRBV9; d_call: .; j_call: TRBJ1-2; cdr3_nt: TGTGCCAGCAGCGACCCCGGGCAAAACTATGGCTACACCTTC; cdr3_aa: CASSDPGQNYGYTF
clone_size: few; v_call: TRBV29-1; d_call: TRBD1; j_call: TRBJ1-1; cdr3_nt: TGCAGCGCCCGTGCTCAGGGGGCGATGAACACTGAAGCTTTCTTT; cdr3_aa: CSARAQGAMNTEAFF
clone_size: .; v_call: TRBV28; d_call: TRBD1; j_call: TRBJ2-2; cdr3_nt: TGTGCCAGCAGTCAGACAGGGGGCTTCACCGGGGAGCTGTTTTTT; cdr3_aa: CASSQTGGFTGELFF
clone_size: .; v_call: TRBV28; d_call: .; j_call: TRBJ2-1; cdr3_nt: TGTGCCAGCAGTCCCACCCCCCCACTTTGGGGGGGCCTCCTAAATGAGCAGTTCTTC; cdr3_aa: CASSPTPPLWGGLLNEQFF
clone_size: .; v_call: TRBV6-1; d_call: .; j_call: TRBJ1-2; cdr3_nt: TGTGCCAGCAGTGAAGAGGTCGTCAGCAACTATGGCTACACCTTC; cdr3_aa: CASSEEVVSNYGYTF
clone_size: .; v_call: TRBV6-1; d_call: .; j_call: TRBJ2-3; cdr3_nt: TGTGCCAGCAACCCATTCAGGGAGACACAGATAACGCAGTATTTT; cdr3_aa: CASNPFRETQITQYF
clone_size: .; v_call: TRBV18; d_call: TRBD1; j_call: TRBJ2-2; cdr3_nt: TGTGCCAGCTCAGAAGGGACAGGGATGACCGGGGAGCTGTTTTTT; cdr3_aa: CASSEGTGMTGELFF
clone_size: .; v_call: TRBV7-2; d_call: .; j_call: TRBJ2-7; cdr3_nt: TGTGCCAGCAGCTTAGTTTTGGGGCAGGGCTACGAGCAGTACTTC; cdr3_aa: CASSLVLGQGYEQYF
clone_size: .; v_call: TRBV27; d_call: .; j_call: TRBJ2-7; cdr3_nt: TGTGCCAGCTCGCGGGGACACGGGATGGAGCAGTACTTC; cdr3_aa: CASSRGHGMEQYF
clone_size: .; v_call: TRBV28; d_call: .; j_call: TRBJ2-5; cdr3_nt: TGTGCCAGCAGTTTGACACACCAAGAGACCCAGTACTTC; cdr3_aa: CASSLTHQETQYF
clone_size: .; v_call: TRBV7-8; d_call: .; j_call: TRBJ1-4; cdr3_nt: TGTGCCAGCAGCTTCGGGGGAACTAATGAAAAACTGTTTTTT; cdr3_aa: CASSFGGTNEKLFF
clone_size: .; v_call: TRBV5-6; d_call: .; j_call: TRBJ1-1; cdr3_nt: TGTGCCAGCAGCTTGGCCGCGGAGGGTAGGGACACTGAAGCTTTCTTT; cdr3_aa: CASSLAAEGRDTEAFF
clone_size: .; v_call: TRBV5-5; d_call: .; j_call: TRBJ2-7; cdr3_nt: TGTGCCAGCAGCTTGGCGACAGCCTACGAGCAGTACTTC; cdr3_aa: CASSLATAYEQYF
clone_size: once; v_call: TRBV2; d_call: .; j_call: TRBJ1-2; cdr3_nt: TGTGCCAGCGACCCCCGGACAGAGGCCTCCGGCTACACCTTC; cdr3_aa: CASDPRTEASGYTF
clone_size: once; v_call: TRBV6-1; d_call: .; j_call: TRBJ1-2; cdr3_nt: TGTGCCAGCGGAGAGGAGCCTGGCTACACCTTC; cdr3_aa: CASGEEPGYTF
clone_size: .; v_call: TRBV28; d_call: .; j_call: TRBJ2-7; cdr3_nt: TGTGCCAGCAGCTTTCCGAGGGGGGGCTCCTACGAGCAGTACTTC; cdr3_aa: CASSFPRGGSYEQYF
clone_size: .; v_call: TRBV28; d_call: .; j_call: TRBJ1-5; cdr3_nt: TGTGCCAGCATCTCCGGCGGTAGCAATCAGCCCCAGCATTTT; cdr3_aa: CASISGGSNQPQHF
clone_size: .; v_call: TRBV6-6; d_call: TRBD2; j_call: TRBJ2-1; cdr3_nt: TGTGCCAGCATCCAAGGGGGACTAGCGGTATACAATGAGCAGTTCTTC; cdr3_aa: CASIQGGLAVYNEQFF
clone_size: .; v_call: TRBV11-2; d_call: .; j_call: TRBJ1-1; cdr3_nt: TGTGCCAGCAGCTGGGGTGGACAGTCGAACACTGAAGCTTTCTTT; cdr3_aa: CASSWGGQSNTEAFF
clone_size: .; v_call: TRBV19; d_call: TRBD1; j_call: TRBJ2-3; cdr3_nt: TGTGCCAGTAGTCCCGGGGGGACAGGGGTTTCGAATACGCAGTATTTT; cdr3_aa: CASSPGGTGVSNTQYF
clone_size: .; v_call: TRBV9; d_call: .; j_call: TRBJ1-6; cdr3_nt: TGTGCCAGCAGCTCCCAGACAGGCCTCAATTCACCCCTCCACTTT; cdr3_aa: CASSSQTGLNSPLHF
clone_size: once; v_call: TRBV25-1; d_call: TRBD1; j_call: TRBJ2-7; cdr3_nt: TGTGCCAGCAGTGAATCGTGGACAGGGAGCTACGAGCAGTACTTC; cdr3_aa: CASSESWTGSYEQYF
clone_size: .; v_call: TRBV6-5; d_call: TRBD2; j_call: TRBJ2-3; cdr3_nt: TGTGCCAGCCGTCCGGGACTAGCCACAGATACGCAGTATTTT; cdr3_aa: CASRPGLATDTQYF
clone_size: .; v_call: TRBV7-9; d_call: .; j_call: TRBJ1-2; cdr3_nt: TGTGCCAGCAGCCGGGAGCTCTCTACTGGCTACACCTTC; cdr3_aa: CASSRELSTGYTF
clone_size: .; v_call: TRBV30; d_call: TRBD1; j_call: TRBJ1-5; cdr3_nt: TGTGCCTGGAGTGTAACAGGGGGCATCAATCAGCCCCAGCATTTT; cdr3_aa: CAWSVTGGINQPQHF
clone_size: .; v_call: TRBV4-3; d_call: .; j_call: TRBJ1-2; cdr3_nt: TGCGCCAGCAGCCAAGATACGGGGATTAACTATGGCTACACCTTC; cdr3_aa: CASSQDTGINYGYTF
clone_size: .; v_call: TRBV5-1; d_call: .; j_call: TRBJ2-7; cdr3_nt: TGCGCCAGCAGCTTGGACCCAGCCCCCTACGAGCAGTACTTC; cdr3_aa: CASSLDPAPYEQYF
clone_size: .; v_call: TRBV7-9; d_call: .; j_call: TRBJ1-1; cdr3_nt: TGTGCCAGCAGCCAACAGGGAGGGGTAACTGAAGCTTTCTTT; cdr3_aa: CASSQQGGVTEAFF
clone_size: .; v_call: TRBV10-3; d_call: TRBD2; j_call: TRBJ2-3; cdr3_nt: TGTGCCATCAGTGATCTAGCGGGGGGCTCATTAGATACGCAGTATTTT; cdr3_aa: CAISDLAGGSLDTQYF
clone_size: once; v_call: TRBV5-1; d_call: .; j_call: TRBJ1-3; cdr3_nt: TGCGCCAGCAGCTTGGCGGGGGTTACTGGAAACACCATATATTTT; cdr3_aa: CASSLAGVTGNTIYF
clone_size: once; v_call: TRBV18; d_call: .; j_call: TRBJ1-2; cdr3_nt: TGTGCCAGCTCACCACCAACGGGAGCTAACTATGGCTACACCTTC; cdr3_aa: CASSPPTGANYGYTF
clone_size: .; v_call: TRBV10-3; d_call: TRBD1; j_call: TRBJ2-7; cdr3_nt: TGTGCCATCAGGGACGGGACAGGGGCCTACGAGCAGTACTTC; cdr3_aa: CAIRDGTGAYEQYF
clone_size: .; v_call: TRBV15; d_call: .; j_call: TRBJ1-5; cdr3_nt: TGTGCCACCAGCAGAGAAGAGGGATTCGGGCCCCAGCATTTT; cdr3_aa: CATSREEGFGPQHF
clone_size: .; v_call: TRBV19; d_call: .; j_call: TRBJ1-2; cdr3_nt: TGTGCCAGTAGTCCCCTCCCGACGCCTGGCTACACCTTC; cdr3_aa: CASSPLPTPGYTF
clone_size: .; v_call: TRBV29-1; d_call: .; j_call: TRBJ2-1; cdr3_nt: TGCAGCGTTGAAGTCCAGATTGGCCAGTTCTTC; cdr3_aa: CSVEVQIGQFF
clone_size: .; v_call: TRBV7-2; d_call: TRBD1; j_call: TRBJ2-1; cdr3_nt: TGTGCCAGCAGCATGGGGGACAGGGTTCTCGATGAGCAGTTCTTC; cdr3_aa: CASSMGDRVLDEQFF